This TCR beta chain was captured in a study of OX40 agonist ivuxolimab in advanced cancers. On the study more broadly: Dose-escalation patients had hepatocellular carcinoma, melanoma, renal cell or head and neck cancer.

Germline V lookup: CDR1 SGHTA, CDR2 FQGTGA. The CDR3 covers 13 residues. Trimming took 2 bases from V and 4 from J, leaving 8 bases between them. Repertoires were generated with immunoSEQ multiplex PCR, while TCRdb's copy carries only in-frame clones and drops some. This table has 80,000 or so clones, 84% appearing once. This receptor was taken from an adult with an advanced solid tumor such as melanoma, head and neck, liver or kidney cancer. The genes are TRBV7-3 and TRBJ2-5, with D possibly TRBD2 on 6 matching bases. The sequencing here drew on CD4+ or CD8+ T cells sorted from blood, taken in a trial of the OX40 agonist ivuxolimab. The CDR3 sequence is CASSLVSGETQYF. As DNA, the CDR3 is TGTGCCAGCAGCTTAGTTAGCGGAGAGACCCAGTACTTC. Variable domain in full (rest from reference TRBV7-3 and TRBJ2-5): GAGVSQTPSNKVTEKGKYVELRCDPISGHTALYWYRQSLGQGPEFLIYFQGTGAADDSGLPNDRFFAVRPEGSVSTLKIQRTERGDSAVYLCASSLVSGETQYFGPGTRLLVL.